These 10 T cell receptor beta chains were all obtained from the same sample, sequenced in a study of blood T cell repertoires in COVID-19. The repertoire was sequenced with immunoSEQ multiplex PCR; TCRdb's copy has only in-frame clones and lacks some. The sample records 450,000 to 500,000 clones, about nine tenths being singletons. The sample taken for sequencing was PBMCs or T cells enriched from blood (not recorded which). The receptor set was obtained from a young woman who had recovered from COVID-19.

The J gene is TRBJ1-6, the V gene TRBV6-5; 8 positions match TRBD1. There are 14 residues in the CDR3. Germline V gene data show CDR1 as MNHEY and CDR2 as SVGAGI. With V trimmed by 5 bases and J by 10 bases, 7 bases remained unmatched. CDR3 protein: CASSPRGLGSPLHF. Here the CDR3 DNA reads TGTGCCAGCAGTCCCAGGGGGCTCGGGTCACCCCTCCACTTT.

The gene calls are TRBV13 and TRBJ1-1; no reliable D call. From germline, CDR1 is PRHDT and CDR2 FYEKMQ (reference sequence). The CDR3 length is 13 residues. Between the trimmed V and J ends, which lost 5 bases and 0 bases, there was a span of 7 bases. The chain's CDR3 is CASSLRLNTEAFF. In nucleotides, the CDR3 is TGTGCCAGCAGCCTTCGTTTGAACACTGAAGCTTTCTTT. The entire variable domain, with the rest obtained from reference TRBV13 and TRBJ1-1, is as follows: AAGVIQSPRHLIKEKRETATLKCYPIPRHDTVYWYQQGPGQDPQFLISFYEKMQSDKGSIPDRFSAQQFSDYHSELNMSSLELGDSALYFCASSLRLNTEAFFGQGTRLTVV.

This chain links TRBV28 with TRBJ1-2, with 8 bases matching TRBD1. The CDR3 extends over 13 amino acids. After removal of 3 bases from V and 5 bases from J, the junction contained 2 bases not matched to a gene. Germline assignment: CDR1 MDHEN and CDR2 SYDVKM. CDR3 protein: CASSLNRGYGYTF. The CDR3 DNA reads TGTGCCAGCAGTTTGAACAGGGGGTATGGCTACACCTTC.

This clone showed up just once. The identical CDR3 is also encoded by other nucleotide sequences in the sample. The V gene is TRBV2, the J gene TRBJ2-7; 7 nucleotides match TRBD2. The CDR3 totals 12 residues. CDR1 is SNHLY, CDR2 FYNNEI, per germline. V lost 2 bases and J lost 7; bases outside the gene matches: 2. Here the CDR3 reads CASSEQGGEQYF. DNA of the CDR3: TGTGCCAGCAGTGAACAGGGAGGGGAGCAGTACTTC.

In DNA form, the CDR3 reads TGTGCCAGCAGCAATGGGCGGGTAAAAACCGGGGAGCTGTTTTTT. Protein product: CASSNGRVKTGELFF. The V call is TRBV21-1, the J call TRBJ2-2; no DNA check was done on the table's D call, TRBD2. TRBV21-1 has pseudogene status. The CDR3 is made up of 15 amino acids.

The chain employs TRBV2 and TRBJ2-1; 10 bases match TRBD1. The CDR3 length is 14 residues. V lost 6 bases and J lost 8; bases outside the gene matches: 7. From germline, CDR1 is SNHLY and CDR2 FYNNEI. This CDR3 reads CASSRDRGGDEQFF. The CDR3 nucleotides read TGTGCCAGCAGCCGGGACAGGGGAGGAGATGAGCAGTTCTTC.

The chain's CDR3 is CASSPGGGTNEKLFF. The CDR3 nucleotides are TGCGCCAGCAGCCCCGGTGGGGGGACTAATGAAAAACTGTTTTTT. The V gene is TRBV5-1, the J gene TRBJ1-4; TRBD1 might be the D (5 bases). V was trimmed by 4 bases and J by 2 bases, leaving 12 bases between them. The CDR3 totals 15 residues. Germline loops: CDR1 SGHRS, CDR2 YFSETQ.

This clone has more than one count but fewer than ten. The J gene is TRBJ1-5, the V gene TRBV2; D unclear. The CDR3 is 15 amino acids. Germline CDR1 and CDR2: SNHLY and FYNNEI. V shed 4 bases and J shed 0 bases, with 10 bases lying between them. For the CDR3, the DNA is TGTGCCAGCAGTGTACAGTCGCGTAGCAATCAGCCCCAGCATTTT. Translated, it gives CASSVQSRSNQPQHF.

This clone was detected only a few times. The V and J genes are TRBV9 and TRBJ1-2; 12 positions match TRBD1. The V segment lost 4 bases and the J segment 3 bases; nucleotides outside the gene matches: 4. Per the germline V gene, CDR1 is SGDLS and CDR2 is YYNGEE. The CDR3 runs to 15 residues. The CDR3 here is CASSPGTGGDYGYTF. As DNA, the CDR3 is TGTGCCAGCAGCCCCGGGACAGGGGGCGACTATGGCTACACCTTC.

The chain recombines TRBV5-1 with TRBJ2-2; D possibly corresponds to TRBD1 (6 bases). Germline V CDR1 and CDR2: SGHRS, YFSETQ. The CDR3 spans 16 residues. Trimming pared 4 bases from V and 3 bases from J, leaving 16 bases between. The chain's CDR3 is CASSPLTGQDTGELFF. CDR3 nucleotide sequence: TGCGCCAGCAGCCCGCTAACGGGACAAGACACCGGGGAGCTGTTTTTT.